A single sample is the source of the 18 T cell receptor beta chains below, sequenced in a study of beta chain features in type 1 diabetes. The study's findings and limits: TCRB CDR3s were moderately but significantly shorter in Type 1 diabetes patients in all four CD4+ subsets.

For these receptors, no antigen is known. Expressed TCRB transcripts were sequenced after all isolated RNA was converted to cDNA. Clones were sequenced by immunoSEQ multiplex PCR, and TCRdb holds only the in-frame ones, with some missing. The table has fewer than 300,000 clones, over 20% seen once. Specimen: naive CD4+ T cells from blood. The receptors were sampled from a woman between 40 and 50 years old with type 1 diabetes.

This clone has more than one count but fewer than ten. The chain joins TRBV29-1 to TRBJ1-2, with a possible D match to TRBD1 (6 bases). The CDR3 totals 14 residues. V lost 0 bases to trimming and J lost 3 bases, with 11 bases between them. CDR1 SQVTM and CDR2 ANQGSEA come from the germline V gene. The CDR3 DNA reads as TGCAGCGTTGAAGAAACGACAGGCTACTATGGCTACACCTTC. Encoded protein: CSVEETTGYYGYTF.

This clone has only a few counts. J is TRBJ2-3 and V is TRBV6-5; TRBD2 might be the D (5 bases). This CDR3 spans 14 amino acids. V was pared by 0 bases and J by 4 bases, with 8 bases between. Germline values: CDR1 MNHEY, CDR2 SVGAGI. CDR3 in amino acids: CASSYSGVPDTQYF. CDR3 nucleotide sequence: TGTGCCAGCAGTTACTCGGGAGTGCCAGATACGCAGTATTTT.

This clone was counted between two and nine times. The chain couples TRBV15 to TRBJ2-7; the match to TRBD2 covers 8 bases. Per germline, CDR1 LNHNV and CDR2 YYDKDF (reference sequence). V was clipped by 8 bases and J by 1 base; unmatched bases: 10. The CDR3 contains 15 residues. The CDR3 region is CATSRGGELSYEQYF. In DNA, the CDR3 is TGTGCCACCTCCCGGGGGGGGGAGCTGTCCTACGAGCAGTACTTC.

The chain uses TRBV5-8 and TRBJ1-5, with D possibly matching TRBD1 (5 bases). From germline, CDR1 is SGHTS and CDR2 YDEGEE. Trimming removed 3 bases at V and 5 bases at J, with 9 bases between. The CDR3 spans 13 residues. The CDR3 coding sequence is TGTGCCAGCAGCTCTCTAGGGGATCAGCCCCAGCATTTT. Amino acids: CASSSLGDQPQHF. Together with reference TRBV5-8 and TRBJ1-5, the CDR3 gives the full variable domain: EAGVTQSPTHLIKTRGQQATLRCSPISGHTSVYWYQQALGLGLQFLLWYDEGEERNRGNFPPRFSGRQFPNYSSELNVNALELEDSALYLCASSSLGDQPQHFGDGTRLSIL.

This chain joins TRBV5-1 and TRBJ1-2; D is possibly TRBD1 (5 bases). Looked up from germline, CDR1 is SGHRS and CDR2 is YFSETQ. The CDR3 consists of 15 residues. Trimming removed 4 bases at V and 0 bases at J, with 13 bases between. The CDR3 DNA follows: TGCGCCAGCAGCCACGACAGTACCACTAACTATGGCTACACCTTC. This sequence encodes CASSHDSTTNYGYTF.

This chain links TRBV15 with TRBJ2-7; 8 bases map to TRBD2. CDR3 length equals 18 residues. Germline trimming cut 0 bases from V and 2 bases from J; bases unmatched to any gene: 12. CDR1 is LNHNV and CDR2 is YYDKDF in the germline V gene (reference sequence). For the CDR3, the DNA is TGTGCCACCAGCAGAGATTATCTAGCGGGCGGGACGGCCTACGAGCAGTACTTC. Translated: CATSRDYLAGGTAYEQYF.

The chain links TRBV5-4 to TRBJ1-1; 7 bases agree with TRBD1. Germline-derived CDR1 and CDR2 are SGHNT and YYREEE (reference sequence). Germline trimming cut 0 bases from V and 6 bases from J; bases unmatched to any gene: 8. This CDR3 comprises 15 residues. CDR3 sequence reads: CASSLAGTADAEAFF. Here the CDR3 DNA reads TGTGCCAGCAGCTTGGCCGGGACAGCCGACGCTGAAGCTTTCTTT.

This clone was counted only a few times. The chain joins TRBV19 to TRBJ2-4; the D gene is possibly TRBD2 (5 bases). Trimming shortened V by 3 bases and J by 3 bases, and 15 bases separated the two germline ends. The germline V gene has CDR1 LNHDA and CDR2 SQIVND (reference sequence). The CDR3 is 16 amino acids. CDR3 protein: CASSIRAGSGKNIQYF. CDR3 in DNA: TGTGCCAGTAGTATTCGGGCGGGTTCGGGCAAAAACATTCAGTACTTC.

The chain is built from TRBV7-9 and TRBJ1-4; TRBD1 might be the D (5 bases). Deletions cut 3 bases from V and 6 bases from J, with 11 bases between. There are 14 residues in the CDR3. CDR1 is SEHNR, CDR2 FQNEAQ, per germline (reference sequence). CDR3 sequence (DNA): TGTGCCAGCAGCTTCAAAGGGGCCGATGAAAAACTGTTTTTT. Amino acids: CASSFKGADEKLFF.

This clone turned up a few times. The chain has TRBV5-1 and TRBJ2-7; TRBD2 matches at 7 bases. The CDR3 runs to 12 residues. The germline V gene encodes CDR1 SGHRS and CDR2 YFSETQ. The CDR3 region has the DNA TGCGCTAGCGGGCCGGGCGGGCACGAGCAGTACTTC. This translates into CASGPGGHEQYF.

This chain connects TRBV9 to TRBJ1-1, with D possibly being TRBD1 (5 bases). Germline V gene data show CDR1 as SGDLS and CDR2 as YYNGEE. This CDR3 spans 14 amino acids. Trimming removed 4 bases from V and 1 base from J, with 11 bases in between. CDR3 residues: CASSSRTTNTEAFF. CDR3 DNA sequence: TGTGCCAGCAGCAGCCGGACAACGAACACTGAAGCTTTCTTT.

The V and J genes are TRBV27 and TRBJ2-1, with TRBD2 identical over 14 bases. Germline-derived CDR1 and CDR2 are MNHEY and SMNVEV (reference sequence). The length of the CDR3 is 18 residues. Trimming at V came to 2 bases and at J to 7 bases, leaving 10 bases not matched to a gene. The CDR3 DNA follows: TGTGCCAGCAGTTTAACCCCGGGACTAGCGGGAGTGAGGAATGAGCAGTTCTTC. Translating it yields CASSLTPGLAGVRNEQFF.

V and J are TRBV15 and TRBJ1-3; D is ambiguous. The V and J ends lost 0 bases and 3 bases respectively, with 9 bases between them. CDR1 is LNHNV and CDR2 is YYDKDF in the germline V gene (reference sequence). CDR3 size: 15 residues. CDR3 DNA sequence: TGTGCCACCAGCAGAGATCGGTTAGTTGGAAACACCATATATTTT. It translates to CATSRDRLVGNTIYF. The variable domain in full, completed from reference TRBV15 and TRBJ1-3, reads DAMVIQNPRYQVTQFGKPVTLSCSQTLNHNVMYWYQQKSSQAPKLLFHYYDKDFNNEADTPDNFQSRRPNTSFCFLDIRSPGLGDTAMYLCATSRDRLVGNTIYFGEGSWLTVV.

This clone was seen more than once but under ten times. The gene calls are TRBV27 and TRBJ1-2; D might be TRBD1 (5 bases). V dropped 0 bases and J dropped 8 bases, with 10 bases sitting between them. CDR1 is MNHEY and CDR2 is SMNVEV in the germline V gene (reference sequence). The CDR3 spans 13 residues. CDR3 sequence (DNA): TGTGCCAGCAGTTTATCCGACCGGGGGGGCTACACCTTC. Its protein is CASSLSDRGGYTF.

The chain couples TRBV7-2 to TRBJ1-2; D remains ambiguous. Germline CDR1 and CDR2: SGHTA and FQGNSA. CDR3 length equals 11 residues. The germline V and J ends were trimmed by 6 bases and 5 bases, with 7 bases remaining between them. The CDR3 loop reads CASRAAYGYTF. CDR3 nucleotides: TGTGCCAGCAGGGCTGCTTATGGCTACACCTTC.

This clone appeared a few times. V and J are TRBV28 and TRBJ2-7; D may be TRBD2 (5 bases). Germline-derived CDR1 and CDR2 are MDHEN and SYDVKM. The CDR3 is 14 residues long. V was clipped by 5 bases and J by 4 bases, with 15 bases between them. The CDR3 sequence: CASSKTGLRYEQYF. CDR3 DNA: TGTGCCAGCAGTAAAACCGGACTCCGGTACGAGCAGTACTTC.

A few counts support this clone. The chain has TRBV7-9 and TRBJ2-7; 7 nucleotides line up with TRBD1. V shed 5 bases and J 9 bases; nucleotides not matched to a gene: 13. The CDR3 spans 14 residues. CDR1 and CDR2 (germline): SEHNR, FQNEAQ (reference sequence). The chain's CDR3 is CASSGQKTGRGQYF. CDR3 sequence (DNA): TGTGCCAGCAGCGGACAGAAGACAGGGCGTGGGCAGTACTTC.

V gene TRBV18 combines with J gene TRBJ2-1, with 7 bases identical to TRBD2. CDR1 and CDR2 (germline): KGHSH, LQKENI. V was clipped by 5 bases and J by 7 bases; unmatched bases: 11. The CDR3 totals 15 residues. CDR3: CASSAYGGFPNEQFF. Written as DNA, the CDR3 is TGTGCCAGCTCAGCCTACGGGGGGTTCCCAAATGAGCAGTTCTTC.